One sample yielded the 10 T cell receptor beta chains listed below, sequenced in a study of shared clonotypes between healthy human individuals. Assay: immunoSEQ multiplex PCR; the TCRdb copy retains only in-frame clones and omits some. Altogether about 1.1 million clones are present, roughly 80% being singletons, with the ten largest covering almost 0.9%. Sequencing input: memory CD4+ T cells from PBMCs. The subset was: CD45RA-negative fraction. Receptor source: a man aged 18 to 35 in good health. Some clones in this sample may be carry-over from other donors' samples.

This chain connects TRBV7-2 to TRBJ2-3; D unclear. Trimming stripped 2 bases from V and 2 bases from J, with 14 bases between. There are 16 residues in the CDR3. Germline V gives CDR1 SGHTA, CDR2 FQGNSA. CDR3 in DNA: TGTGCCAGCAGCTTAATGTTGGGCAGAACCACAGATACGCAGTATTTT. Protein product: CASSLMLGRTTDTQYF.

As to this clone: The sample contains more than one DNA sequence encoding this CDR3. J is TRBJ1-4 and V is TRBV27; the match to TRBD1 covers 7 bases. This CDR3 is 14 amino acids long. After removal of 2 bases from V and 4 bases from J, the junction contained 1 base not matched to a gene. The germline V gene has CDR1 MNHEY and CDR2 SMNVEV (reference sequence). This CDR3 is CASSLGDSNEKLFF. DNA for the CDR3: TGTGCCAGCAGTTTAGGGGACAGTAATGAAAAACTGTTTTTT.

This rearrangement joins TRBV29-1 to TRBJ2-5, with 12 bases matching TRBD2. Germline-derived CDR1 and CDR2 are SQVTM and ANQGSEA. Trimming cost V 3 bases and J 5 bases; bases outside gene matches: 1. This CDR3 contains 13 residues. CDR3 in amino acids: CSVDGTSGETQYF. CDR3 bases: TGCAGCGTTGATGGGACTAGCGGGGAGACCCAGTACTTC. The full variable domain, its missing parts supplied by reference TRBV29-1 and TRBJ2-5, is SAVISQKPSRDICQRGTSLTIQCQVDSQVTMMFWYRQQPGQSLTLIATANQGSEATYESGFVIDKFPISRPNLTFSTLTVSNMSPEDSSIYLCSVDGTSGETQYFGPGTRLLVL.

This clone was picked up many times. Other DNA variants within this sample encode the same CDR3. The J gene is TRBJ1-1, the V gene TRBV10-3, with 7 bases that match TRBD1. Germline V CDR1 and CDR2: ENHRY, SYGVKD. This CDR3 is 13 amino acids long. J lost 1 base, V lost 6 bases, and 2 bases had no gene match. The CDR3 spells CAIRGQENTEAFF. The CDR3 DNA sequence: TGTGCCATCAGAGGACAGGAGAACACTGAAGCTTTCTTT.

This chain joins TRBV7-8 and TRBJ2-7; tentatively, D is TRBD1 or TRBD2 (6 bases each). The CDR3 is 14 residues long. CDR1 SGHVS and CDR2 FQNEAQ come from the germline V gene. Trimming pared 2 bases from V and 3 bases from J, leaving 11 bases between. CDR3 sequence reads: CASSLRGAGYEQYF. The CDR3 DNA reads TGTGCCAGCAGCTTAAGGGGGGCGGGCTACGAGCAGTACTTC.

The genes are TRBV14 and TRBJ1-1; D is unresolved. Germline V gene sequence: CDR1 SGHDN, CDR2 FVKESK. CDR3 length equals 15 residues. The V end lost 0 bases, the J end lost 5 bases, and 13 bases lay between the germline ends. The CDR3 DNA reads TGTGCCAGCAGCCAAGATTGGGCCCCTAGGACTGAAGCTTTCTTT. Its protein is CASSQDWAPRTEAFF.

This clone was observed once. The sample holds other DNA sequences that translate to the same CDR3. The CDR3 protein is CASSVAGGETQYF. The DNA for the CDR3 is TGTGCCAGCAGCGTAGCGGGAGGGGAGACCCAGTACTTC. The V call is TRBV9, the J call TRBJ2-5; 8 bases are shared with TRBD2. From germline, CDR1 is SGDLS and CDR2 YYNGEE. J lost 5 bases, V lost 0 bases, and 0 bases had no gene match. The CDR3 is 13 residues long.

This clone was recorded only once. The chain joins TRBV7-9 to TRBJ2-5, with 10 bases aligning to TRBD2. J gave up 5 bases and V 6 bases, and 3 bases lay outside the gene matches. CDR1 is SEHNR, CDR2 FQNEAQ, per germline (reference sequence). The CDR3 covers 13 residues. CDR3 in DNA: TGTGCCAGCAGGGGGACTAGCGCGGAGACCCAGTACTTC. Its protein product is CASRGTSAETQYF.

The rearrangement joins TRBV28 to TRBJ2-2; 9 bases align to TRBD2. The CDR3 consists of 14 residues. The junction had 6 bases not matched to a gene; V was cut back by 7 bases and J by 6 bases. Per germline, CDR1 MDHEN and CDR2 SYDVKM. In nucleotides, the CDR3 is TGTGCCAGCATAGCGGGGGCGCTTCCCGGGGAGCTGTTTTTT. The encoded protein is CASIAGALPGELFF.

This clone has just a few counts. The chain uses TRBV6-1 and TRBJ2-1; unclear D gene. The CDR3 extends over 12 amino acids. From germline, CDR1 is MNHNS and CDR2 SASEGT. The V end lost 1 base, the J end lost 9 bases, and 7 bases lay between the germline ends. The CDR3 reads CASSEGRAEQFF. Here the CDR3 DNA reads TGTGCCAGCAGTGAAGGAAGGGCTGAGCAGTTCTTC.